The rows below give T cell receptor beta chains drawn from one sample of a study of blood T cell repertoires in COVID-19. Method: immunoSEQ multiplex PCR; TCRdb's copy keeps in-frame clones and lacks some. The sample holds roughly 420,000 clones, approximately 90% seen once. Input material: PBMCs or T cells enriched from blood (not recorded which). Receptor source: a woman in her thirties with acute COVID-19. CDR3s include the opening cysteine and the closing phenylalanine or tryptophan. Fields, in order: V gene, CDR3 length, CDR3 protein.

V: TRBV2
length: 16
CDR3: CASSAQQGLAKNIQYF

V: TRBV12-3/TRBV12-4
length: 11
CDR3: CASSSSGELFF

V: TRBV27
length: 14
CDR3: CASSSAGGYQPQHF

V: TRBV5-1
length: 17
CDR3: CASSLGQEISGANVLTF

V: TRBV12-3/TRBV12-4
length: 13
CDR3: CASSSDSPYGYTF

V: TRBV7-3
length: 15
CDR3: CASSLTGALYNEQFF

V: TRBV11-2
length: 14
CDR3: CASSLTGNTGELFF

V: TRBV7-6
length: 19
CDR3: CASTELPPGVSRGNQPQHF

V: TRBV2
length: 15
CDR3: CASSESGGRYTEAFF

V: TRBV6-5
length: 13
CDR3: CASRAGGSQPQHF

V: TRBV29-1
length: 13
CDR3: CSVEWGINYGYTF

V: TRBV10-3
length: 13
CDR3: CAIKGPGRDEQFF

V: TRBV24-1
length: 10
CDR3: CATSDLRAFF

V: TRBV7-9
length: 15
CDR3: CASSLVREWNSPLHF

V: TRBV10-3
length: 13
CDR3: CAISTGLGNEQYF

V: TRBV15
length: 14
CDR3: CATSRGQGSHEAFF

V: TRBV24-1
length: 13
CDR3: CATQGISTDTQYF

V: TRBV5-5
length: 15
CDR3: CASSWVGGSYNEQFF

V: TRBV5-1
length: 19
CDR3: CASSLGVFGNSGGYNEQFF

V: TRBV18
length: 15
CDR3: CASSPLRGGTDTQYF

V: TRBV18
length: 15
CDR3: CASSPDRGSTDTQYF

V: TRBV19
length: 13
CDR3: CASSMTVLQPQHF

V: TRBV5-1
length: 14
CDR3: CASSLDRVNSPLHF

V: TRBV7-3
length: 14
CDR3: CASSPGGARNEQFF

V: TRBV7-2
length: 16
CDR3: CASRDPGQGSGNTIYF

V: TRBV7-8
length: 17
CDR3: CASSHPPDRVRTGELFF

V: TRBV10-1
length: 15
CDR3: CASSELGAPDTEAFF

V: TRBV6-2/TRBV6-3
length: 14
CDR3: CASSSQVHSYEQYF

V: TRBV25-1
length: 15
CDR3: CASSEPSGLLHGYTF

V: TRBV24-1
length: 13
CDR3: CATSDRRSYEQYF

V: TRBV10-2
length: 13
CDR3: CAGRGGLSGELFF

V: TRBV7-9
length: 18
CDR3: CASSLAEGTGNSGNTIYF

V: TRBV3-1/TRBV3-2
length: 14
CDR3: CASSYRQGAIEAFF

V: TRBV7-2
length: 16
CDR3: CASSFSMRLGLNEQFF

V: TRBV9
length: 14
CDR3: CASTAQGQGAILTF

V: TRBV19
length: 14
CDR3: CASSIGGGGNTIYF

V: TRBV18
length: 12
CDR3: CASSPAGYEQYF

V: TRBV4-1
length: 16
CDR3: CASSQDQGAGTGELFF

V: TRBV28
length: 13
CDR3: CASSSPLGNTIYF

V: TRBV3-1/TRBV3-2
length: 14
CDR3: CASSQDEGVGGYTF

V: TRBV2
length: 15
CDR3: CASSEEGVLQETQYF

V: TRBV30
length: 15
CDR3: CAWSRDRTSGNTIYF

V: TRBV5-1
length: 13
CDR3: CASSGGQGVGYTF

V: TRBV5-1
length: 15
CDR3: CASRNGTGTYNEQFF

V: TRBV3-1/TRBV3-2
length: 18
CDR3: CASSQDLQRGTSTDTQYF

V: TRBV6-5
length: 14
CDR3: CASSLRTGGTEAFF

V: TRBV24-1
length: 16
CDR3: CATSDLERGGQETQYF

V: TRBV4-3
length: 15
CDR3: CASSLGTAPGEKLFF

V: TRBV24-1
length: 17
CDR3: CATPMSVSGLFTGELFF

V: TRBV7-2
length: 13
CDR3: CASSLTGTTEAFF

V: TRBV7-9
length: 17
CDR3: CASSPTDRGRKNTEAFF

V: TRBV5-6
length: 16
CDR3: CASSKYQGAPPDTQYF